These 32 T cell receptor beta chains were sequenced from one sample in a study of breast tumors, draining lymph nodes, adjacent tissues. Each CDR3 protein gets one entry after TCRdb re-called the multiplex PCR reads with MiXCR. This sample yields around 130,000 distinct CDR3 sequences, of which 32% are seen a single time; under 2.5% belongs to the top ten. The lymph nodes were axillary draining lymph nodes from breast cancer patients. The sample comprised axillary lymph node tissue. These receptors were taken from a female donor with breast cancer. Some clones in this sample may be carry-over from other donors' samples.

Notes on this clonotype: A single base separates this from a much larger clone, so it may be a read error. V is TRBV2 and J is TRBJ1-2, with D possibly being TRBD1 (6 bases). This CDR3 spans 16 amino acids. CDR1 SNHLY and CDR2 FYNNEI come from the germline V gene. DNA of the CDR3: TGTGCCAGCAGTTTCTCTAGGGCAGGGGTTGGCTATGGCTACGCCTTC. Amino acids: CASSFSRAGVGYGYAF.

This clonotype was recorded many times. V and J are TRBV3-1 and TRBJ2-5; D remains unclear. The germline gives CDR1 LGHDT, CDR2 YNNKEL (reference sequence). The CDR3 is made up of 14 amino acids. The V end lost 2 bases, the J end lost 13 bases, and 20 bases lay between the germline ends. The CDR3 protein is CASSQLARVASRYF. In nucleotides, the CDR3 is TGTGCCAGCAGCCAACTTGCAAGGGTAGCCTCCCGGTACTTC.

On this clonotype itself: With a much larger clone just one base away, this may be a read error. This chain joins TRBV4-1 and TRBJ2-1, with D perhaps TRBD2 (7 bases). V was shortened by 9 bases and J by 8 bases, with 23 bases between the two germline ends. Germline CDR1 MGHRA, CDR2 YSYEKL. The CDR3 length is 15 residues. CDR3 region: CASHWGGGENYEQFF. The CDR3 DNA sequence: TGCGCCAGTCACTGGGGCGGGGGCGAGAACTATGAGCAGTTCTTC.

About this clonotype: Lacking the conserved final phenylalanine or tryptophan, this CDR3 likely reflects a read error. The V and J genes are TRBV7-3 and TRBJ1-2; possible D gene TRBD1, 6 bases. The CDR3 covers 16 residues. The V and J ends lost 3 bases and 4 bases respectively, with 18 bases between them. Germline CDR1 SGHTA, CDR2 FQGTGA. The CDR3 sequence: CASSFDGPKGGYGYTS. CDR3 coding DNA: TGTGCCAGCAGCTTTGACGGCCCTAAGGGGGGCTATGGCTACACCTCC.

This clonotype has ten or more counts. This chain connects TRBV20-1 to TRBJ1-2; no clear D gene. V was cut by 0 bases and J by 0 bases, with 5 bases left in between. The CDR3 has 13 residues. Germline loops: CDR1 DFQATT, CDR2 SNEGSKA (reference sequence). The CDR3 DNA sequence: TGCAGTGCTAGAGATGACACTAACTATGGCTACACCTTC. This codes for CSARDDTNYGYTF.

Points on this clonotype: Being one base from a much bigger clone, this may be a read error. The chain joins TRBV6-2 or TRBV6-3 to TRBJ1-5; tentative D call: TRBD1 (5 bases). This CDR3 contains 12 residues. Germline V lookup: CDR1 MNHEY, CDR2 SVGEGT. Trimming removed 8 bases at V and 14 bases at J, with 19 bases between. The CDR3 here is CASRLALRGEHF. The CDR3 bases are TGTGCCAGCCGTCTCGCCCTCCGGGGCGAGCATTTT.

This clonotype showed up many times. At one end, the junction sequence differs from germline, possibly due to a read error. The gene calls are TRBV20-1 and TRBJ2-3, with TRBD1 identical over 7 bases. The CDR3 sequence is 13 residues long. The V gene's germline CDR1 is DFQATT and CDR2 SNEGSKA (reference sequence). The CDR3 region has the DNA TGCAGTGCTAGAGGGACAGGCACCGATACGCAGTATTTT. As protein: CSARGTGTDTQYF.

This clonotype was picked up many times. Possible read error: a much larger clone is one base away. The chain joins TRBV20-1 to TRBJ2-5, with D possibly being TRBD2 (6 bases). CDR1 is DFQATT, CDR2 SNEGSKA, per germline (reference sequence). The CDR3 covers 15 residues. Trimming took off 6 bases at V and 4 bases at J, with 21 bases between the two ends. CDR3 bases: TGCAGTGCAAGGAAAGGGAGGAAACACCCAGAGACCCAGTACTTC. This sequence encodes CSARKGRKHPETQYF.

The rearrangement uses TRBV11-3 and TRBJ1-1; a possible D gene is TRBD1 (6 bases). The CDR3 has 15 amino acids. Trimming shortened V by 4 bases and J by 1 base, and 13 bases separated the two germline ends. Germline lookup yields CDR1 SGHNT and CDR2 YENEEA. This CDR3 reads CASSSYQGTNTEAFF. The CDR3 bases are TGTGCCAGCAGCTCATACCAGGGGACGAACACTGAAGCTTTCTTT.

This clonotype was found a few times. With a much larger clone just one base away, this may be a read error. CDR3 bases: TGTGCCAGCAGTTTCGGGGGACAGGTAATCGGTACGCAGTATTTT. This gives the protein CASSFGGQVIGTQYF. The chain recombines TRBV12-3 or TRBV12-4 with TRBJ2-3; 8 nucleotides line up with TRBD1. This CDR3 is built from 15 residues. V trimming: 3 bases; J trimming: 8 bases; junction bases outside the gene matches: 10.

In its sample, this clonotype was seen many times. V usage is TRBV9 and J usage is TRBJ1-3; D is perhaps TRBD1 (5 bases). CDR1 is SGDLS and CDR2 is YYNGEE in the germline V gene. The length of the CDR3 is 16 residues. The V end lost 4 bases, the J end lost 9 bases, and 23 bases lay between the germline ends. CDR3 in amino acids: CASSPTAPRTLSTIYF. The CDR3 DNA follows: TGTGCCAGCAGCCCAACAGCCCCTCGGACATTAAGCACCATATATTTT.

In this sample, this clonotype turned up many times. The chain is built from TRBV2 and TRBJ2-7, with D unclear. The CDR3 runs 11 residues. V shed 4 bases and J shed 3 bases, with 4 bases lying between them. The V gene's germline CDR1 is SNHLY and CDR2 FYNNEI. CDR3 coding DNA: TGTGCCAGCAGTGTTCACTACGAGCAGTACTTC. Protein: CASSVHYEQYF.

As concerns this clonotype: Likely a read error: the CDR3 ends without its conserved phenylalanine or tryptophan. The genes are TRBV12-5 and TRBJ1-2, with D unclear. The CDR3 length is 12 residues. From germline, CDR1 is LGHNT and CDR2 FRNRAP. CDR3: CATTRGLYGYTL. The CDR3 DNA follows: TGTGCCACCACACGCGGCCTATATGGCTACACCCTC.

The table lists this clonotype with a few counts. The V gene is TRBV6-5, the J gene TRBJ2-3; 10 bases are a match to TRBD2. There are 17 residues in the CDR3. The junction had 8 bases not matched to a gene; V was cut back by 5 bases and J by 0 bases. Germline CDR1 MNHEY, CDR2 SVGAGI. The chain's CDR3 is CASSPRTSGGSTDTQYF. In nucleotides, the CDR3 is TGTGCCAGCAGTCCGAGGACTAGCGGAGGTAGCACAGATACGCAGTATTTT.

This clonotype was counted a few times. V usage is TRBV12-3 or TRBV12-4 and J usage is TRBJ1-1; D unclear. V was shortened by 2 bases and J by 0 bases, with 7 bases between the two germline ends. The CDR3 is 14 amino acids. The CDR3, as DNA: TGTGCCAGCAGTTTACTTGGTCTGAACACTGAAGCTTTCTTT. Protein product: CASSLLGLNTEAFF.

This clonotype has at least ten counts. One end of the junction varies from germline; a read error may be responsible. V gene TRBV6-5 combines with J gene TRBJ2-7; D is possibly TRBD2 (5 bases). In germline, CDR1 is MNHEY, CDR2 SVGAGI. The CDR3 loop spans 17 amino acids. The CDR3 nucleotides are TGTGCCAGCAGTCACTCGAGGGTACCAGGCAGCTCCTACGAGCAGTACTTC. Encoded protein: CASSHSRVPGSSYEQYF.

This clonotype was detected a few times. A much larger clone is a single base away; this may be a read error. The CDR3 nucleotides read TGCGCCAGCAGTGGGGGGCGTTCCTCAAGCGAGACCCAGTACTTC. Translation gives CASSGGRSSSETQYF. The V and J genes are TRBV5-1 and TRBJ2-5; either TRBD1 or TRBD2 may supply D (6 bases each). Germline V gene sequence: CDR1 SGHRS, CDR2 YFSETQ. CDR3 length: 15 residues. V was cut by 5 bases and J by 5 bases, with 19 bases left in between.

The table lists this clonotype with many counts. The chain couples TRBV29-1 to TRBJ2-1; no definite D call. The CDR3 is 10 residues long. CDR1 SQVTM and CDR2 ANQGSEA come from the germline V gene. V lost 2 bases and J lost 9, with 5 bases in between. The CDR3 sequence is CSVETGEQFF. The CDR3 DNA sequence: TGCAGCGTTGAAACCGGTGAGCAGTTCTTC.

The chain recombines TRBV5-4 with TRBJ2-2; 7 bases agree with TRBD1. This CDR3 region has 16 residues. Looked up from germline, CDR1 is SGHNT and CDR2 is YYREEE (reference sequence). The V and J ends lost 4 bases and 3 bases, in that order; junction bases with no gene match: 9. CDR3 nucleotides: TGTGCCAGCAGCACAGACAGGGACGGGGACACCGGGGAGCTGTTTTTT. It specifies CASSTDRDGDTGELFF.

This clonotype was seen repeatedly, ten times or more. The CDR3 protein is CASSGSGGADTQYF. CDR3 coding DNA: TGCGCCAGCAGTGGTAGCGGGGGGGCAGATACGCAGTATTTT. This chain links TRBV10-2 with TRBJ2-3; TRBD2 matches 11 bases. The CDR3 spans 14 residues. V trimming: 4 bases; J trimming: 4 bases; junction bases outside the gene matches: 1. Germline loops: CDR1 WSHSY, CDR2 SAAADI.

Points on this clonotype: A much larger clone lies a single base off, so this may be a read error. The J gene is TRBJ2-5, the V gene TRBV9; TRBD1 is a possible D gene (6 bases). V gave up 0 bases and J gave up 9 bases, with 12 bases separating them. This CDR3 has 13 amino acids. CDR1 SGDLS and CDR2 YYNGEE come from the germline V gene. DNA of the CDR3: TGTGCCAGCAGCGTAGGGGACAAAGGGGCCCAGTACTTC. Amino acids: CASSVGDKGAQYF. Drawing the rest from reference TRBV9 and TRBJ2-5, the complete variable domain is DSGVTQTPKHLITATGQRVTLRCSPRSGDLSVYWYQQSLDQGLQFLIQYYNGEERAKGNILERFSAQQFPDLHSELNLSSLELGDSALYFCASSVGDKGAQYFGPGTRLLVL.

Details on this clonotype: This may arise from a read error, as a much more abundant clone is one base away. This chain connects TRBV6-5 to TRBJ2-5; 10 positions agree with TRBD2. Per germline, CDR1 MNHEY and CDR2 SVGAGI. Germline trimming cut 6 bases from V and 6 bases from J; bases unmatched to any gene: 7. This CDR3 comprises 14 residues. This chain's CDR3 is CASSLLAGMKTQYF. The DNA for the CDR3 is TGTGCCAGCAGCCTACTAGCGGGGATGAAGACCCAGTACTTC.

This clonotype has a handful of counts. Possible read error: a much larger clone is one base away. It is likely a read error, because the conserved phenylalanine at the end of the CDR3 is missing. The rearrangement uses TRBV9 and TRBJ1-2; 7 bases agree with TRBD1. The J segment lost 6 bases and the V segment lost 8 bases, leaving 10 bases of the junction unmatched. Germline values: CDR1 SGDLS, CDR2 YYNGEE. The CDR3 is 13 residues long. The CDR3 bases are TGTGCCAGTCGACGAGGGACAGCTGATGGCTACACCTCC. It specifies CASRRGTADGYTS.

V is TRBV18 and J is TRBJ1-1, with 8 positions matching TRBD1. The CDR3 runs 13 residues. V lost 4 bases to trimming and J lost 5 bases; unmatched junction nucleotides: 3. The V gene's germline CDR1 is KGHSH and CDR2 LQKENI. CDR3 sequence reads: CASSLQGATEAFF. CDR3 in DNA: TGTGCCAGCTCACTGCAGGGGGCAACTGAAGCTTTCTTT.

This clonotype has ten or more counts. A much bigger clone sits one base away, suggesting this may be a read error. The J gene is TRBJ2-3, the V gene TRBV20-1, with TRBD2 matching 8 bases. V gave up 2 bases and J gave up 2 bases; unmatched junction bases: 9. CDR1 and CDR2 from the germline V gene are DFQATT and SNEGSKA (reference sequence). The CDR3 has 16 amino acids. CDR3 protein: CSARYAGGRPTDTQYF. The CDR3 DNA reads TGCAGTGCTAGATACGCGGGGGGCAGACCCACAGATACGCAGTATTTT.

The genes are TRBV10-3 and TRBJ1-2; D remains ambiguous. Germline CDR1 reads ENHRY; CDR2 reads SYGVKD. The length of the CDR3 is 12 residues. Trimming stripped 2 bases from V and 3 bases from J, with 4 bases between. CDR3 protein: CAISEGDYGYTF. The CDR3 DNA follows: TGTGCCATCAGTGAGGGGGACTATGGCTACACCTTC.

This clonotype was detected ten times or more. J is TRBJ2-5 and V is TRBV15; D possibly corresponds to TRBD2 (7 bases). Looked up from germline, CDR1 is LNHNV and CDR2 is YYDKDF (reference sequence). The CDR3 is made up of 18 amino acids. V was trimmed by 0 bases and J by 5 bases, leaving 22 bases between them. Here the CDR3 DNA reads TGTGCCACCAGCAGAGATGGTCAGGCGGGGGCAATAGGGGAGACCCAGTACTTC. It translates to CATSRDGQAGAIGETQYF. Complete variable domain (other parts from reference TRBV15 and TRBJ2-5): DAMVIQNPRYQVTQFGKPVTLSCSQTLNHNVMYWYQQKSSQAPKLLFHYYDKDFNNEADTPDNFQSRRPNTSFCFLDIRSPGLGDTAMYLCATSRDGQAGAIGETQYFGPGTRLLVL.

A note on this clonotype: A much larger clone is a single base away; this may be a read error. Given the absence of the conserved phenylalanine or tryptophan at the CDR3 end, a read error is likely. The chain employs TRBV7-2 and TRBJ2-5; D may correspond to TRBD1 or TRBD2 (5 bases each). V was pared by 5 bases and J by 5 bases, with 15 bases between. CDR3 size: 14 residues. The germline gives CDR1 SGHTA, CDR2 FQGNSA. CDR3 residues: CASSPGRLSETQYL. The CDR3 DNA reads as TGTGCCAGCAGCCCGGGACGGCTGAGCGAGACCCAGTACCTC.

This clonotype has at least ten counts. As DNA, the CDR3 is TGTGCCAGCAGCCAAGAGGACAGGGACTACGAGCAGTACTTC. Its translation is CASSQEDRDYEQYF. The rearrangement uses TRBV3-1 and TRBJ2-7; 8 nucleotides align to TRBD1. Germline assignment: CDR1 LGHDT and CDR2 YNNKEL (reference sequence). V was pared by 0 bases and J by 3 bases, with 1 base of the junction left unmatched. CDR3 length: 14 amino acids.

This clonotype was counted many times. This sequence joins TRBV2 and TRBJ2-1; D ambiguous. V lost 3 bases to trimming and J lost 12 bases, with 9 bases between them. CDR3 length: 11 residues. Germline CDR1 reads SNHLY; CDR2 reads FYNNEI. CDR3 sequence: CASSEPLTQFF. The CDR3 region has the DNA TGTGCCAGCAGTGAGCCCTTAACGCAGTTCTTC. Full variable domain (missing parts from reference TRBV2 and TRBJ2-1): EPEVTQTPSHQVTQMGQEVILRCVPISNHLYFYWYRQILGQKVEFLVSFYNNEISEKSEIFDDQFSVERPDGSNFTLKIRSTKLEDSAMYFCASSEPLTQFFGPGTRLTVL.

In the case of this clonotype: One junction end does not reproduce the germline sequence, and a read error may be involved. The chain combines TRBV20-1 with TRBJ1-6; a weak D match, TRBD1 (5 bases). The CDR3 is made up of 12 amino acids. The germline gives CDR1 DFQATT, CDR2 SNEGSKA (reference sequence). As DNA, the CDR3 is TGCGGTGCTAGACCAGGGAATTCACCCCTCCACTTT. Protein product: CGARPGNSPLHF.

This clonotype has at least ten counts. The rearrangement uses TRBV6-5 and TRBJ2-3; D may match TRBD1 or TRBD2 (6 bases each). The CDR3 spans 13 residues. V was trimmed by 2 bases and J by 8 bases, leaving 11 bases between them. CDR1 is MNHEY and CDR2 is SVGAGI in the germline V gene. This CDR3 reads CASSYTEGGTQYF. The CDR3 DNA is TGTGCCAGCAGTTACACCGAGGGGGGTACGCAGTATTTT.